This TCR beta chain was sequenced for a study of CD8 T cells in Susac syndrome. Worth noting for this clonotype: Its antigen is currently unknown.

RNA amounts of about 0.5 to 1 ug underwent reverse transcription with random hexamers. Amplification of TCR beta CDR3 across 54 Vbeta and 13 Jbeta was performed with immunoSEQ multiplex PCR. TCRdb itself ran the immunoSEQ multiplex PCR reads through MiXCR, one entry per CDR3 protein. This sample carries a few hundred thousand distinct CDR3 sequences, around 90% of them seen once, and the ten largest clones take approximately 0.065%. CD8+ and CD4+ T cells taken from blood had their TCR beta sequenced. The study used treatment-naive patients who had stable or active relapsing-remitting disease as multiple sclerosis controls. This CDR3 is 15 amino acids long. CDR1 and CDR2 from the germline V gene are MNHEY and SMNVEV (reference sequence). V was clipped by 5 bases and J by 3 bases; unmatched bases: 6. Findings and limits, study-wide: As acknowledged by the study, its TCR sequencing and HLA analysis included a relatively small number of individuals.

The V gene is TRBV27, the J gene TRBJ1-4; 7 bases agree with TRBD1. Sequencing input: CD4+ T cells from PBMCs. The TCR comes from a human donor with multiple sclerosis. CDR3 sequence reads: CASSLDRRPNEKLFF. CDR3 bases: TGTGCCAGCAGTCTGGACAGGCGCCCTAATGAAAAACTGTTTTTT.